This T cell receptor (beta chain) stems from a study of cytomegalovirus exposure and HLA in healthy donors. Sequencing used immunoSEQ multiplex PCR; TCRdb keeps in-frame clones, though not all of them. This sample has some 84,000 clones, with about nine tenths found just once. This clone has just one count. Its antigen remains unknown. Overall study findings and caveats: Specificity for CMV antigens was confirmed in vitro for a few of the CMV-associated chains. The study labeled 164 TCR beta chains cytomegalovirus-associated.

This TCR was recovered from a man aged 25 to 40 in good health and CMV-seronegative. The sample was PBMCs.

CDR3 DNA sequence: TGTGCCAGCAGTAAGGACAGGCGCAGCTCTGGGGCCAACGTCCTGACTTTC. It codes for CASSKDRRSSGANVLTF. This chain joins TRBV27 and TRBJ2-6; 7 bases fit TRBD1. The V gene end was trimmed by 5 bases and the J gene end by 0 bases; junction bases not matched to a gene: 7. The CDR3 length is 17 residues. In germline, CDR1 is MNHEY, CDR2 SMNVEV (reference sequence).